These 17 T cell receptor beta chains share one sample of origin, sequenced in a study of blood T cell repertoires in COVID-19. Assay: immunoSEQ multiplex PCR; the TCRdb copy retains only in-frame clones and omits some. The sample has about 99,000 clones, nearly 90% seen once. Material for sequencing was peripheral blood. The origin of the receptors is a man in his fifties or sixties in a cohort sampled during active COVID-19.

CDR3 bases: TGTGCCAGCAGTCCCCCCATGAGCACAGATACGCAGTATTTT. As protein: CASSPPMSTDTQYF. This chain joins TRBV28 and TRBJ2-3; D uncertain. Trimming cost V 5 bases and J 0 bases, with 9 bases left between them. CDR3 size: 14 residues. Germline lookup yields CDR1 MDHEN and CDR2 SYDVKM.

The genes are TRBV6-6 and TRBJ1-5; TRBD1 matches at 7 bases. The CDR3 extends over 13 amino acids. The ends lost 5 bases at V and 6 bases at J; junction bases unmatched: 4. The germline gives CDR1 MNHNY, CDR2 SVGAGI (reference sequence). The CDR3 is CASSNRGGQPQHF. The CDR3 nucleotides are TGTGCCAGCAGTAACAGGGGCGGTCAGCCCCAGCATTTT.

This clone was seen only once. An end of the junction does not agree with germline; a read error may underlie this. The rearrangement joins TRBV5-5 to TRBJ1-1; D remains ambiguous. CDR1 is SGHKS and CDR2 is YYEKEE in the germline V gene (reference sequence). This CDR3 region has 13 residues. The CDR3 DNA is TGTGCCAGTAGCTTGTTTGAGGGAGGGATAGCTTTCTTT. Amino acids: CASSLFEGGIAFF.

The chain carries TRBV28 and TRBJ1-6, with 7 bases fitting TRBD1. CDR1 and CDR2 (germline): MDHEN, SYDVKM. The ends lost 7 bases at V and 5 bases at J; junction bases unmatched: 8. The CDR3 runs 15 residues. In DNA, the CDR3 is TGTGCCAGCAACCCCCGGGACAGCAATAATTCACCCCTCCACTTT. This codes for CASNPRDSNNSPLHF.

The rearrangement uses TRBV18 and TRBJ1-4; TRBD1 aligns across 7 bases. This CDR3 spans 14 amino acids. V lost 3 bases and J lost 7; bases outside the gene matches: 5. Germline values: CDR1 KGHSH, CDR2 LQKENI. CDR3 region: CASSPTGIGEKLFF. CDR3 DNA sequence: TGTGCCAGCTCACCGACAGGGATAGGTGAAAAACTGTTTTTT. Looking up the rest from reference TRBV18 and TRBJ1-4 gives the full variable domain: NAGVMQNPRHLVRRRGQEARLRCSPMKGHSHVYWYRQLPEEGLKFMVYLQKENIIDESGMPKERFSAEFPKEGPSILRIQQVVRGDSAAYFCASSPTGIGEKLFFGSGTQLSVL.

The rearrangement links TRBV11-2 to TRBJ2-5, with D tentatively TRBD1 (5 bases). Germline CDR1 reads SGHAT; CDR2 reads FQNNGV. The length of the CDR3 is 15 residues. Trimming left V 1 base short and J 2 bases short, with 11 bases between. The CDR3 nucleotides are TGTGCCAGCAGCTTAGGGGGCAGGGATCAAGAGACCCAGTACTTC. Amino acids: CASSLGGRDQETQYF. Based on the CDR3 plus reference TRBV11-2 and TRBJ2-5, the full variable domain is EAGVAQSPRYKIIEKRQSVAFWCNPISGHATLYWYQQILGQGPKLLIQFQNNGVVDDSQLPKDRFSAERLKGVDSTLKIQPAKLEDSAVYLCASSLGGRDQETQYFGPGTRLLVL.

V usage is TRBV5-6 and J usage is TRBJ2-3; D call uncertain. The V gene's germline CDR1 is SGHDT and CDR2 YYEEEE. V was cut by 1 base and J by 2 bases, with 14 bases left in between. This CDR3 spans 16 amino acids. CDR3 in amino acids: CASSLLAPGYTDTQYF. In DNA form, the CDR3 reads TGTGCCAGCAGCTTGCTGGCCCCGGGTTACACAGATACGCAGTATTTT.

This sequence joins TRBV6-2 or TRBV6-3 and TRBJ2-3; 7 bases are a match to TRBD2. Unmatched junction bases numbered 6, after V lost 0 bases and J lost 3 bases. The germline V gene encodes CDR1 MNHEY and CDR2 SVGEGT. The CDR3 length is 16 residues. As DNA, the CDR3 is TGTGCCAGCAGTTACTCGGGACTAACAAGTACAGATACGCAGTATTTT. Protein sequence: CASSYSGLTSTDTQYF.

The genes are TRBV5-1 and TRBJ2-2, with TRBD1 matching 10 bases. The V gene end was trimmed by 3 bases and the J gene end by 5 bases; junction bases not matched to a gene: 10. Germline V lookup: CDR1 SGHRS, CDR2 YFSETQ. This CDR3 comprises 17 residues. The CDR3 nucleotides read TGCGCCAGCAGCTGGAGGGACAGGGGCTCACCGACCGGGGAGCTGTTTTTT. Translated, it gives CASSWRDRGSPTGELFF.

V usage is TRBV7-6 and J usage is TRBJ2-1; possible D gene TRBD2, 5 bases. CDR3 length equals 16 residues. V was pared by 1 base and J by 10 bases, with 20 bases between. Per the germline V gene, CDR1 is SGHVS and CDR2 is FNYEAQ. Here the CDR3 DNA reads TGTGCCAGCAGCTTAGTCGGCCGGACTCCGGCCCGCGAGCAGTTCTTC. This translates into CASSLVGRTPAREQFF.

The chain joins TRBV5-5 to TRBJ1-6; D unresolved. CDR1 is SGHKS and CDR2 is YYEKEE in the germline V gene (reference sequence). Trimming stripped 1 base from V and 5 bases from J, with 13 bases between. This CDR3 spans 16 amino acids. In nucleotides, the CDR3 is TGTGCCAGCAGCTTGAGTTGGAATAGCGATAATTCACCCCTCCACTTT. It translates to CASSLSWNSDNSPLHF.

The J gene is TRBJ1-2, the V gene TRBV5-5, with 9 bases that match TRBD1. The CDR3 consists of 14 residues. Germline CDR1 is SGHKS and CDR2 is YYEKEE (reference sequence). V gave up 6 bases and J gave up 4 bases; unmatched junction bases: 7. Here the CDR3 DNA reads TGTGCCAGCAACCCGACAGGGGGTAGCTATGGCTACACCTTC. This encodes CASNPTGGSYGYTF.

This clone was seen only a few times. The chain couples TRBV6-6 to TRBJ1-1, with TRBD1 matching over 8 bases. Germline-derived CDR1 and CDR2 are MNHNY and SVGAGI (reference sequence). The CDR3 extends over 15 amino acids. V dropped 2 bases and J dropped 5; count of bases not matched to a gene: 7. CDR3 protein: CASSYPNRGVTEAFF. The CDR3 nucleotides read TGTGCCAGCAGTTACCCCAACAGGGGGGTGACTGAAGCTTTCTTT.

V and J are TRBV12-3 or TRBV12-4 and TRBJ1-1; a weak D match, TRBD1 (5 bases). There are 13 residues in the CDR3. The V and J ends lost 3 bases and 1 base respectively, with 6 bases between them. The CDR3 DNA follows: TGTGCCAGCAGTTTGGGGGGGAACACTGAAGCTTTCTTT. Translating gives CASSLGGNTEAFF.

The chain uses TRBV9 and TRBJ1-4; 9 nucleotides agree with TRBD1. CDR3 length: 17 amino acids. V lost 7 bases and J lost 5; bases outside the gene matches: 15. Germline V gene data show CDR1 as SGDLS and CDR2 as YYNGEE. The CDR3 DNA reads as TGTGCCAGCGGCGGCCGGACAGGGGCGTTTGGAAATGAAAAACTGTTTTTT. Translation gives CASGGRTGAFGNEKLFF.

The chain uses TRBV3-1 (or the pseudogene TRBV3-2) and TRBJ2-5; 8 bases fit TRBD2. Per germline, CDR1 LGHDT and CDR2 YNNKEL (reference sequence). The CDR3 is 15 amino acids. V dropped 4 bases and J dropped 4; count of bases not matched to a gene: 8. CDR3 loop: CASSPDRGGSETQYF. The CDR3 bases are TGTGCCAGCAGCCCCGACCGGGGGGGGTCAGAGACCCAGTACTTC.

The CDR3 loop reads CASSHQGARSYNEQFF. CDR3 bases: TGTGCCAGCAGTCACCAGGGGGCGCGGTCCTACAATGAGCAGTTCTTC. This chain joins TRBV28 and TRBJ2-1; TRBD1 matches at 8 bases. V was pared by 5 bases and J by 1 base, with 7 bases of the junction left unmatched. CDR3 length: 16 amino acids. Germline V lookup: CDR1 MDHEN, CDR2 SYDVKM. Drawing the rest from reference TRBV28 and TRBJ2-1, the complete variable domain is DVKVTQSSRYLVKRTGEKVFLECVQDMDHENMFWYRQDPGLGLRLIYFSYDVKMKEKGDIPEGYSVSREKKERFSLILESASTNQTSMYLCASSHQGARSYNEQFFGPGTRLTVL.